These T cell receptor beta chains were read from a single sample in a study of STAT3 mutations in large granular lymphocyte leukemia. Sequencing was performed with immunoSEQ multiplex PCR; in TCRdb, only in-frame clones are kept and a portion is missing. The table includes more than 9,000 clones, 88% detected once. Sequences were obtained from peripheral blood mononuclear cells. The receptors shown here come from a man between 60 and 75 years old with T-cell large granular lymphocyte leukemia. Some clones in this sample may be carry-over from other donors' samples. Both conserved end residues are part of each CDR3.

CASSLRGAYEQYF | TRBJ2-7 | TRBV28
CASSTGGNTEAFF | TRBJ1-1 | TRBV6-5
CSVMTGGTQPQHF | TRBJ1-5 | TRBV29-1
CASSSTRGTEAFF | TRBJ1-1 | TRBV7-6
CASSLGPSSGSTQYF | TRBJ2-3 | TRBV5-6
CAISEFVDTGRKEQYF | TRBJ2-7 | TRBV10-3
CASSQDPTTGPEYF | TRBJ2-5 | TRBV4-2
CASILTADYGYTF | TRBJ1-2 | TRBV6-1
CASSLSTGTEAFF | TRBJ1-1 | TRBV27
CASGLRGDEQFF | TRBJ2-1 | TRBV4-1
CAISDGSGGIEAFF | TRBJ1-1 | TRBV10-3
CASSTQGAGGANVLTF | TRBJ2-6 | TRBV28
CASSTQGANYGYTF | TRBJ1-2 | TRBV27
CASSESSPGNTIYF | TRBJ1-3 | TRBV25-1
CASGAKGRSEQFF | TRBJ2-1 | TRBV6-5
CASSGGQLQETQYF | TRBJ2-5 | TRBV5-1
CASSHRQGAHTEAFF | TRBJ1-1 | TRBV7-9
CASSWLGGGQEQYF | TRBJ2-7 | TRBV28
CASSFEETQYF | TRBJ2-5 | TRBV5-1
CASSFGQGYNQPQHF | TRBJ1-5 | TRBV28
CAISESRQGLNTGELFF | TRBJ2-2 | TRBV10-3
CASSWGDRANEKLFF | TRBJ1-4 | TRBV5-1
CASSMGSLGELFF | TRBJ2-2 | TRBV19
CASSKPGQGLFF | TRBJ2-1 | TRBV27
CAWTPRPDLPDNEQFF | TRBJ2-1 | TRBV30
CASSLGRADYGYTF | TRBJ1-2 | TRBV5-6